This TCR beta chain came from a study of radiotherapy plus CTLA-4 blockade in lung cancer. Study details: Objective response rate was roughly 19%; disease control rate, 31%. Findings and limits, study-wide: Tumor-derived TCR clones expanded in blood after radiotherapy plus ipilimumab.

Patients had chemo-refractory metastatic non-small-cell lung cancer and received focal radiation plus CTLA-4 blockade that used ipilimumab. Repertoires were generated with immunoSEQ multiplex PCR, while TCRdb's copy carries only in-frame clones and drops some. The sample consists of some 70,000 clones, around 79% of them appearing once. This clone was seen a handful of times. Its antigen is not identified. V was pared by 6 bases and J by 4 bases, with 16 bases between. The CDR3 runs 15 residues. CDR1 and CDR2 (germline): KGHSH, LQKENI. V gene TRBV18 combines with J gene TRBJ1-3; D is unresolved. The TCR sequence derives from a human donor with non-small cell lung cancer who had a complete response to radiotherapy plus ipilimumab. The source material was peripheral blood, sampled from a patient treated with radiotherapy plus ipilimumab. The CDR3 region is CASSDWRAPGNTIYF. The CDR3 DNA reads as TGTGCCAGCTCGGATTGGAGGGCTCCCGGAAACACCATATATTTT.